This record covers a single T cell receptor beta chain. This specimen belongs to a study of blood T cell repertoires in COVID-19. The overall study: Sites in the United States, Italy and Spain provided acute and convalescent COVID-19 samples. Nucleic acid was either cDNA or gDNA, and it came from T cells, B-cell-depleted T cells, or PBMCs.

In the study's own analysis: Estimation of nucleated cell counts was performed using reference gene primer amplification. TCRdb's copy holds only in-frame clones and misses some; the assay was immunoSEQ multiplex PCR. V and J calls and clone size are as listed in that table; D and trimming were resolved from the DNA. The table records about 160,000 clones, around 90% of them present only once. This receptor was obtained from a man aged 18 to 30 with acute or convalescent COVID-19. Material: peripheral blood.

CDR3 bases: TGTGCCAGCAGTTTCCAACAGGGCTTAGTCAATTCACCCCTCCACTTT. It is translated as CASSFQQGLVNSPLHF. This chain uses TRBV6-2 or TRBV6-3 with TRBJ1-6; D possibly corresponds to TRBD1 (6 bases). This CDR3 is 16 amino acids long. With 4 bases removed from V and 7 bases from J, the gap between germline ends came to 17 bases. Germline CDR1 is MNHEY and CDR2 is SVGEGT.